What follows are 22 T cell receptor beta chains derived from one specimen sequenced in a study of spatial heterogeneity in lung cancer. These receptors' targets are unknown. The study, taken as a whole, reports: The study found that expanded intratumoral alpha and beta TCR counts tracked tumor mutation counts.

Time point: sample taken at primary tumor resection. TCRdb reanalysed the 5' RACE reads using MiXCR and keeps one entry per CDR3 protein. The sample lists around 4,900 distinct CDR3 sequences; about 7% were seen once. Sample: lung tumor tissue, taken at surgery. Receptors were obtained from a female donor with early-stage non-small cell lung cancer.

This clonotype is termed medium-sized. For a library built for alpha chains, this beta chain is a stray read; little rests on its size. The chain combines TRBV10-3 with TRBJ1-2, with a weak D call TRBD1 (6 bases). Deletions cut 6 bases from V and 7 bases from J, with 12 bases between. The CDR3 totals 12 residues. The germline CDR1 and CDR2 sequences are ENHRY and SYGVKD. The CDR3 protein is CAISTRGGGYTF. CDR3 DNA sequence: TGTGCCATCAGCACCCGAGGGGGTGGCTACACCTTC.

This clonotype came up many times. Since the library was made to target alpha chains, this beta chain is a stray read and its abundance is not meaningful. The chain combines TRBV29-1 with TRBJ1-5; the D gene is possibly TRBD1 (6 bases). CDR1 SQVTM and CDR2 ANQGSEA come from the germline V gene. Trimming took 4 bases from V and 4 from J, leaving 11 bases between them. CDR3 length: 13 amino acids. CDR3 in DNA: TGCAGCGTTGGGGGGGGGCAGAATCAGCCCCAGCATTTT. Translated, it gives CSVGGGQNQPQHF.

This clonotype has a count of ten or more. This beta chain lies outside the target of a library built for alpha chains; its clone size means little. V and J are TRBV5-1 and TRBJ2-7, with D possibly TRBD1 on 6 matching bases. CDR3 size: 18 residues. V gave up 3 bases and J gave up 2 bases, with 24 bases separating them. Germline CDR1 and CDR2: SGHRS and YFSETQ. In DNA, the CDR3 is TGCGCCAGCAGCTATACAGGGATCGGGTTGGGGGCCGCCTACGAGCAGTACTTC. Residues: CASSYTGIGLGAAYEQYF. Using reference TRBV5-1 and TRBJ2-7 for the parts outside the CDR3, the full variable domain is KAGVTQTPRYLIKTRGQQVTLSCSPISGHRSVSWYQQTPGQGLQFLFEYFSETQRNKGNFPGRFSGRQFSNSRSEMNVSTLELGDSALYLCASSYTGIGLGAAYEQYFGPGTRLTVT.

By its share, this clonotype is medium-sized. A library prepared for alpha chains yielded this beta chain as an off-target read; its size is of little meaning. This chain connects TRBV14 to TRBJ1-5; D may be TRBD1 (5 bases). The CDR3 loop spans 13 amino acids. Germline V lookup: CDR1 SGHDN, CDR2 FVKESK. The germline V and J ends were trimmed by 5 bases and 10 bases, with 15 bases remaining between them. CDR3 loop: CASSDQLQGPQHF. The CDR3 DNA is TGTGCCAGCAGCGACCAGCTGCAGGGTCCCCAGCATTTT.

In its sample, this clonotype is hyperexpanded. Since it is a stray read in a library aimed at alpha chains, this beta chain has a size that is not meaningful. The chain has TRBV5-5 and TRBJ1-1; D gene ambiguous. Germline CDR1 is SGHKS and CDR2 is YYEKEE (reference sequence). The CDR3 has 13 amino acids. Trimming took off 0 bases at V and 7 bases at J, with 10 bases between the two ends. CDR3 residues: CASSLDGPVEAFF. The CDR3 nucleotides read TGTGCCAGCAGCTTGGACGGACCCGTTGAAGCTTTCTTT.

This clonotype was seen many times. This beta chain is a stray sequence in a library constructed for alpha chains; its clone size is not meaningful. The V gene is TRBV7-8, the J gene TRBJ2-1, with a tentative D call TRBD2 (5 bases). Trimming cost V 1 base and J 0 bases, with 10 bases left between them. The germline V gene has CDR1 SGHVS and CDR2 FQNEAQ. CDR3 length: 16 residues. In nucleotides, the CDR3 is TGTGCCAGCAGCTTAGTTGAGGGTAGCTCCTACAATGAGCAGTTCTTC. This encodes CASSLVEGSSYNEQFF. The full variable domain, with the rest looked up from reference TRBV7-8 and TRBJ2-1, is GAGVSQSPRYKVAKRGQDVALRCDPISGHVSLFWYQQALGQGPEFLTYFQNEAQLDKSGLPSDRFFAERPEGSVSTLKIQRTQQEDSAVYLCASSLVEGSSYNEQFFGPGTRLTVL.

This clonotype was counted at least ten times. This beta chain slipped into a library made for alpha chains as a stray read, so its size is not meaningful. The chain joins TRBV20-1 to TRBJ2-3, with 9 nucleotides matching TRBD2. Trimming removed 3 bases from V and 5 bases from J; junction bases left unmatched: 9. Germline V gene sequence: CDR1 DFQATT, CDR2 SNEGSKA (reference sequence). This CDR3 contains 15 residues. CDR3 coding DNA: TGCAGTGCTAGTCGGGCGGGGGGGCTGGTAGATACGCAGTATTTT. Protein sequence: CSASRAGGLVDTQYF.

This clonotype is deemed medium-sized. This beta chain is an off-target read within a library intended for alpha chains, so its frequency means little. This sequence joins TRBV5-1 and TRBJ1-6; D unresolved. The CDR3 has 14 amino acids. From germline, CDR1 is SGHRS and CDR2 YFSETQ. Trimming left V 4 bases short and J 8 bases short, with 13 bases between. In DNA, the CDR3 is TGCGCCAGCAGCAGCCGGGAGGCGGATTCACCCCTCCACTTT. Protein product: CASSSREADSPLHF.

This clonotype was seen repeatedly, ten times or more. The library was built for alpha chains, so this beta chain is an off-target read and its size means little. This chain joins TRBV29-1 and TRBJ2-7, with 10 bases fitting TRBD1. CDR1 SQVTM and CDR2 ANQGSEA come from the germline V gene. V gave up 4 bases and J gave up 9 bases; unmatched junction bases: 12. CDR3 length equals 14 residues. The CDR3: CSVGTGTGAWLQYF. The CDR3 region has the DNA TGCAGCGTTGGGACCGGGACAGGGGCTTGGTTGCAGTACTTC.

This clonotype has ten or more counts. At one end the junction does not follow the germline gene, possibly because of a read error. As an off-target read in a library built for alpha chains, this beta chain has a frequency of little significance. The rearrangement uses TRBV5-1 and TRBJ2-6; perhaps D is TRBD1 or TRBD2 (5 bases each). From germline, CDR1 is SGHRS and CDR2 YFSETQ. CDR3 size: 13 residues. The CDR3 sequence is CASSGGTTRVMTF. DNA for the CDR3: TGCGCCAGCAGCGGGGGAACCACACGCGTCATGACTTTC.

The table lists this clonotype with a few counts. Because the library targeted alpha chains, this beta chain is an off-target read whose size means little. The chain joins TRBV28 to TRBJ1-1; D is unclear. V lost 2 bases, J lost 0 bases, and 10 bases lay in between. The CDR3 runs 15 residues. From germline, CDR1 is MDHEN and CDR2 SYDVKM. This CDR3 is CASSLTVFMNTEAFF. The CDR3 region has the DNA TGTGCCAGCAGTTTAACAGTGTTTATGAACACTGAAGCTTTCTTT.

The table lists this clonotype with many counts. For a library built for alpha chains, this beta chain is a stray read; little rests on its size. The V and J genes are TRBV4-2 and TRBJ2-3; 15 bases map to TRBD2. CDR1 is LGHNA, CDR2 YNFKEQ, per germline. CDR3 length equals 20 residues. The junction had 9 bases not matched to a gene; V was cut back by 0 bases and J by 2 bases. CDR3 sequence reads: CASSQEGLAGGPWTTDTQYF. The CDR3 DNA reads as TGTGCCAGCAGCCAAGAGGGACTAGCGGGGGGCCCCTGGACCACAGATACGCAGTATTTT.

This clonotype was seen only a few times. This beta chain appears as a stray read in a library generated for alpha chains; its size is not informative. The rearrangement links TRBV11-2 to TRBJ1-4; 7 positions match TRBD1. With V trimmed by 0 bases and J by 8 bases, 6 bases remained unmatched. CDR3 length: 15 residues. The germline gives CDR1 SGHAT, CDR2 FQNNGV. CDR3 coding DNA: TGTGCCAGCAGCTTAGAGTCGGGACAGCGCGAAAAACTGTTTTTT. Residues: CASSLESGQREKLFF.

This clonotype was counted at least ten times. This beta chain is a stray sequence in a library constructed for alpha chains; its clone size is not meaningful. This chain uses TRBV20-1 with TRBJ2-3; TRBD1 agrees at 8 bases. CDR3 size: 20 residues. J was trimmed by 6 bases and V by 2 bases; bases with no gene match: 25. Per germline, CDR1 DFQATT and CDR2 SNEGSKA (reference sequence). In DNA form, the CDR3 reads TGCAGTGCTAGATCTCGAGGGACAGGCGTGATTGGTCTAGGAGATGATACGCAGTATTTT. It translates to CSARSRGTGVIGLGDDTQYF.

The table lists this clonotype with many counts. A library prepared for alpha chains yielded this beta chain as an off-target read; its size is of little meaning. The CDR3 spells CASSPEGKTQYF. The CDR3 DNA follows: TGTGCCAGCAGTCCTGAGGGGAAGACCCAGTACTTC. This chain joins TRBV7-8 and TRBJ2-5, with D possibly being TRBD1 or TRBD2 (5 bases each). Germline V gene lookup returns CDR1 SGHVS and CDR2 FQNEAQ. The CDR3 consists of 12 residues. V shed 6 bases and J shed 6 bases, with 11 bases lying between them.

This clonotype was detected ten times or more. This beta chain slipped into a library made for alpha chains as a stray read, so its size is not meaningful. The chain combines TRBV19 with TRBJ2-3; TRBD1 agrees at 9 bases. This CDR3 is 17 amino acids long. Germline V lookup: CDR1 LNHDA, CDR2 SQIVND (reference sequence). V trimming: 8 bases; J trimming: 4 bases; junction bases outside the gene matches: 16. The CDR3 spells CASGRPGQGFWADTQYF. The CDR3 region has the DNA TGTGCCAGTGGTCGTCCGGGACAGGGATTTTGGGCAGATACGCAGTATTTT.

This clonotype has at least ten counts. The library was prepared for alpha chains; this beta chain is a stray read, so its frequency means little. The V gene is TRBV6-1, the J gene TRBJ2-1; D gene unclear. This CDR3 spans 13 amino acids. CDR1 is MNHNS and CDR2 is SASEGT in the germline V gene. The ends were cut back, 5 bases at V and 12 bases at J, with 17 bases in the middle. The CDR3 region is CASSPSRDPTQFF. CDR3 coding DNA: TGTGCCAGCAGTCCCTCTCGAGATCCCACGCAGTTCTTC.

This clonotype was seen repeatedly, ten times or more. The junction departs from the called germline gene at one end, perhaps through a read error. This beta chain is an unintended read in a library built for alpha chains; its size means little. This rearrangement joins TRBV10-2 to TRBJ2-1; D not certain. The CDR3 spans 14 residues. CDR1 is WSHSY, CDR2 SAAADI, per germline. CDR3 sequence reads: CASSIAHSNNEQFF. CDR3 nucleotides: TGCGCCAGCAGTATAGCCCACTCCAACAATGAGCAGTTCTTC.

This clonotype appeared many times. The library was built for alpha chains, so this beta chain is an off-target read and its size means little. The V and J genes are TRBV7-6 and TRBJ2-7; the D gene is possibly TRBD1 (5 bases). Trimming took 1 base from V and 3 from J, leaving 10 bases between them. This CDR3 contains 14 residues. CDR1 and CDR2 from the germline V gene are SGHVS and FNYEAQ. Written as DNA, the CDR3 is TGTGCCAGCAGCTTAGAGGGGCAGGGCTACGAGCAGTACTTC. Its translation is CASSLEGQGYEQYF.

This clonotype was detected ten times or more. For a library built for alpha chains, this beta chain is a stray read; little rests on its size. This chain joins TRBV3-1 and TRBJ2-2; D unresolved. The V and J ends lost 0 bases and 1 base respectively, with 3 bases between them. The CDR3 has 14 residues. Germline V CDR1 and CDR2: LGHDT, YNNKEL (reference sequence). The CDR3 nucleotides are TGTGCCAGCAGCCAAGACGTGAACACCGGGGAGCTGTTTTTT. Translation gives CASSQDVNTGELFF.

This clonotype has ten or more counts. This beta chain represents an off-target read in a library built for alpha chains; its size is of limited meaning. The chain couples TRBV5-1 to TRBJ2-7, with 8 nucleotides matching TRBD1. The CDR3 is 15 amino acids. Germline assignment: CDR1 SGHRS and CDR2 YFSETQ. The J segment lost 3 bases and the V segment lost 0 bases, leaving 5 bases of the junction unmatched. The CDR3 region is CASSLAGTGLYEQYF. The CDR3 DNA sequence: TGCGCCAGCAGCTTGGCCGGGACAGGACTCTACGAGCAGTACTTC.

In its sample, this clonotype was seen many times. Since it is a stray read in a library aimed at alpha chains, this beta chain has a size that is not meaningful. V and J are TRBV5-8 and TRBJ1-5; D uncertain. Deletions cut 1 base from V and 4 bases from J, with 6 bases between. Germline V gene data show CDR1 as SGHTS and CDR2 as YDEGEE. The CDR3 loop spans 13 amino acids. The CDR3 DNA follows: TGTGCCAGCAGCTTGATGGGGAATCAGCCCCAGCATTTT. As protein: CASSLMGNQPQHF.